Here is one TCR beta chain with its context. Antigen specificity is unknown. A multiplex PCR was run with 60 Vbeta primers and 13 Jbeta primers. Only in-frame clones appear in the TCRdb table, and some are missing; sequencing was by immunoSEQ multiplex PCR. The table lists a few hundred thousand clones, 65% to 85% of them singletons. The sample is drawn from a study of cytomegalovirus exposure and HLA in healthy donors. Study-level information: Samples from HLA-typed donors yielded about 85 million unique TCRs in an early data release. Study-wide results and caveats: TCR beta V- and J-gene trimming, according to a later analysis, was linked to a missense DCLRE1C variant. Fewer N-insertions than the 666-donor mean were reportedly shown by an Asian-associated ancestry cluster in a later analysis. Per a later analysis, 15,000 to 20,000 TCR beta sequences showed association with HLA alleles at 0.05 false discovery rate.

This sequence originates from a man aged 30-40 years in good health and CMV-seronegative. Sequencing input: PBMCs.

The CDR3 loop reads CASIPATGYGNTIYF. In DNA, the CDR3 is TGTGCCAGTATCCCCGCCACAGGGTACGGAAACACCATATATTTT. The gene calls are TRBV19 and TRBJ1-3, with D possibly being TRBD1 (6 bases). Trimming removed 7 bases at V and 4 bases at J, with 17 bases between. The CDR3 extends over 15 amino acids. Germline V lookup: CDR1 LNHDA, CDR2 SQIVND (reference sequence).